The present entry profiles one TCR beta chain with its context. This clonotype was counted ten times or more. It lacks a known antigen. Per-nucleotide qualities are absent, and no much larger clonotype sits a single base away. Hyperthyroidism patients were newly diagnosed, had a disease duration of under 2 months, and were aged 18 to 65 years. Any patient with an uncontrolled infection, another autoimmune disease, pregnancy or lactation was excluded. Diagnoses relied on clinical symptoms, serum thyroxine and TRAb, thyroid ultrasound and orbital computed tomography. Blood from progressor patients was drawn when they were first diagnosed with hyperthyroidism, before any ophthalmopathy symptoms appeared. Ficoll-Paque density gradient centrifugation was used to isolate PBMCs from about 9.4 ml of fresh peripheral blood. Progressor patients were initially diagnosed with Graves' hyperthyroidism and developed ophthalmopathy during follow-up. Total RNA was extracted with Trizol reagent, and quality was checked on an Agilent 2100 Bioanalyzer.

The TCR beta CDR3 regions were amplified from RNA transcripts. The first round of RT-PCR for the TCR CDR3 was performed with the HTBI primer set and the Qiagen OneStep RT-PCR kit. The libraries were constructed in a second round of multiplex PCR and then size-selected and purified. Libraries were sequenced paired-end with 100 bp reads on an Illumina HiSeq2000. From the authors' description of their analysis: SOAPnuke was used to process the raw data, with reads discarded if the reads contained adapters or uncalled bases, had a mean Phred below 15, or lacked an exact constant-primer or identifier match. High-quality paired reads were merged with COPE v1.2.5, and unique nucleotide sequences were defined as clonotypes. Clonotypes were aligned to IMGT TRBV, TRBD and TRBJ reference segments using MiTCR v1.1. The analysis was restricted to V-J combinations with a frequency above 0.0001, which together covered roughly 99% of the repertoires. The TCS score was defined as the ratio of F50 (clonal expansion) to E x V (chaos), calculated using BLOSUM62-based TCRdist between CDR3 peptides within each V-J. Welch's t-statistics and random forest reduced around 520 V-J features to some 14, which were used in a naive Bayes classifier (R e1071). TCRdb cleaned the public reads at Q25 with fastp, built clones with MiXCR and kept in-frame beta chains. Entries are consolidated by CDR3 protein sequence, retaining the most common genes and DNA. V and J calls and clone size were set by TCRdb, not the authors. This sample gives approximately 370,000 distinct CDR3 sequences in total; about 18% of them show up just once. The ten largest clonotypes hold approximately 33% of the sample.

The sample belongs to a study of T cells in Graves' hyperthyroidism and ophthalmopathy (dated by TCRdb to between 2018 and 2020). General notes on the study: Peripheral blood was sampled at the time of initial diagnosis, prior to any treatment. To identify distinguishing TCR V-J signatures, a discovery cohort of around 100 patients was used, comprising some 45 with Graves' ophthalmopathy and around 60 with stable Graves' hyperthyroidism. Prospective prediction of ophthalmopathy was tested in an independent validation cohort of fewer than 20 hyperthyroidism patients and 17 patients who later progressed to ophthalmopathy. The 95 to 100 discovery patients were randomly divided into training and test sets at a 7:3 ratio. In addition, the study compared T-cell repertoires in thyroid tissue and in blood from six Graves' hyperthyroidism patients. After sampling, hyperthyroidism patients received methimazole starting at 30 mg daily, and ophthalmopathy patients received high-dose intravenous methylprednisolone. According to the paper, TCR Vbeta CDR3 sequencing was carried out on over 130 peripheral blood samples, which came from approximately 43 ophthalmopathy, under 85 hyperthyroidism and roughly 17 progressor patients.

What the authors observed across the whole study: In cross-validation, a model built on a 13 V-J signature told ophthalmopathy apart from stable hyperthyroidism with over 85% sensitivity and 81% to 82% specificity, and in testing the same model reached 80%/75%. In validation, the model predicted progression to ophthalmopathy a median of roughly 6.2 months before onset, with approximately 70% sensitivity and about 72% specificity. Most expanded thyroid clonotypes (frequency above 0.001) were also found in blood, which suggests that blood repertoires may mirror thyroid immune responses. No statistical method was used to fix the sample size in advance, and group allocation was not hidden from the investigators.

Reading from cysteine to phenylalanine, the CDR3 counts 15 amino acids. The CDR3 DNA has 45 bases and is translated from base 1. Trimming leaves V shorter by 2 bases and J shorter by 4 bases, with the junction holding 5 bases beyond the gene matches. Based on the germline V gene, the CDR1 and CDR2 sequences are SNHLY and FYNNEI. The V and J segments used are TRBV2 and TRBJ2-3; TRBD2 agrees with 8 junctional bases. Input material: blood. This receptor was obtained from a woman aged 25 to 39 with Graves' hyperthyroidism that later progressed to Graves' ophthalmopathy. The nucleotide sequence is TGTGCCAGCAGTGAACGACGGGGGGGGCCAGATACGCAGTATTTT. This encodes CASSERRGGPDTQYF.